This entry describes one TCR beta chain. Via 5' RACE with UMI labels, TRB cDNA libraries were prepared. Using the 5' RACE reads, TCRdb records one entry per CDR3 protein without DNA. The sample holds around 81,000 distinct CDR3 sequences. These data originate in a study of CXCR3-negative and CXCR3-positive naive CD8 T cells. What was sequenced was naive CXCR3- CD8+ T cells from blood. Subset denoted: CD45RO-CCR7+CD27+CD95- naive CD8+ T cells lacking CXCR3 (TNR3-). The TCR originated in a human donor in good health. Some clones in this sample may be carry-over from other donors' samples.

CDR3 in amino acids: CASSQDAAGGNGYTF. This chain joins TRBV14 and TRBJ1-2; TCRdb's D gene call, TRBD1, goes unchecked for lack of DNA. This CDR3 region has 15 residues. Germline lookup yields CDR1 SGHDN and CDR2 FVKESK.